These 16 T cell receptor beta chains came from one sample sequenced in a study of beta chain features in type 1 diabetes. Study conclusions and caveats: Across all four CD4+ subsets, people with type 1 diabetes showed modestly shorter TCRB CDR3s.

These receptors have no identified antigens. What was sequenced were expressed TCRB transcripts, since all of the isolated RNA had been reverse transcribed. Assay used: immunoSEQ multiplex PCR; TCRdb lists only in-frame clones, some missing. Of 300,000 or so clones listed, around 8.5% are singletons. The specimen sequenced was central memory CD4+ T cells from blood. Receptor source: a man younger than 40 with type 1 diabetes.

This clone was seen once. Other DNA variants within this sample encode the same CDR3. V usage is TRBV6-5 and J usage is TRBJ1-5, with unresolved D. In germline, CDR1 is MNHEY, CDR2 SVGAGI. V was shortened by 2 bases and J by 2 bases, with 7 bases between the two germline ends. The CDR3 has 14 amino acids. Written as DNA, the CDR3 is TGTGCCAGCAGTTACAGCCAGGGCAATCAGCCCCAGCATTTT. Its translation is CASSYSQGNQPQHF.

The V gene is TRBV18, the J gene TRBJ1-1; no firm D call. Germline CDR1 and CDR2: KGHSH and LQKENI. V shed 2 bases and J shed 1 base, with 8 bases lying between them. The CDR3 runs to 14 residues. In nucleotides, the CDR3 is TGTGCCAGCTCACCAAACCAAGAGAACACTGAAGCTTTCTTT. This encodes CASSPNQENTEAFF. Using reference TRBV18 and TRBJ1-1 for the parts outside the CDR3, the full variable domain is NAGVMQNPRHLVRRRGQEARLRCSPMKGHSHVYWYRQLPEEGLKFMVYLQKENIIDESGMPKERFSAEFPKEGPSILRIQQVVRGDSAAYFCASSPNQENTEAFFGQGTRLTVV.

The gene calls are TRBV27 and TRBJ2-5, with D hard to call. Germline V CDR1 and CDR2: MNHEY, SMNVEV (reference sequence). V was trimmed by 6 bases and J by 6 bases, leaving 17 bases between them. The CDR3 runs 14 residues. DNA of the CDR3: TGTGCCAGCAGCCTGAGTTTTTATCCGCAGACCCAGTACTTC. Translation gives CASSLSFYPQTQYF.

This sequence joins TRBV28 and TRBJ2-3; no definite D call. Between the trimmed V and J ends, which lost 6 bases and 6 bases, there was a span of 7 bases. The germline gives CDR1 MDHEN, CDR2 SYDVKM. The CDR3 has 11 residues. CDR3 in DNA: TGTGCCAGCAGCTCCGCGGATACGCAGTATTTT. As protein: CASSSADTQYF.

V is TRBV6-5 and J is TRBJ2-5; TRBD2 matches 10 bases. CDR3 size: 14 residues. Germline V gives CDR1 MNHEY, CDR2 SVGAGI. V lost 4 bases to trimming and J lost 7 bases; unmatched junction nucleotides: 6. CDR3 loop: CASSSSRLAGTQYF. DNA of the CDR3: TGTGCCAGCAGTTCGTCCCGACTAGCGGGGACCCAGTACTTC.

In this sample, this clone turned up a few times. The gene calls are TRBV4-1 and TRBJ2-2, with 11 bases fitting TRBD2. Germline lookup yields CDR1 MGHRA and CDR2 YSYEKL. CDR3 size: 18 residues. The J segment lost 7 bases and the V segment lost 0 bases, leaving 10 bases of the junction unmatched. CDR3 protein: CASSQDRSSGGALGELFF. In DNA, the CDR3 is TGCGCCAGCAGCCAAGATAGGAGTAGCGGGGGGGCACTCGGGGAGCTGTTTTTT.

Here the CDR3 reads CASRATGGGELFF. The CDR3 DNA reads as TGTGCCAGCAGAGCCACGGGGGGCGGGGAGCTGTTTTTT. The rearrangement uses TRBV2 and TRBJ2-2, with 7 bases lining up with TRBD2. Germline V lookup: CDR1 SNHLY, CDR2 FYNNEI. This CDR3 has 13 residues. Germline trimming cut 6 bases from V and 7 bases from J; bases unmatched to any gene: 5.

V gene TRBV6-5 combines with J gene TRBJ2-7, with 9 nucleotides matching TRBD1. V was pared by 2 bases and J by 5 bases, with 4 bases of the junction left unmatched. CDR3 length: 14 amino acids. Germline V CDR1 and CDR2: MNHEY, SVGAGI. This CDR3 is CASSYGTGWNEQYF. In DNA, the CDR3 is TGTGCCAGCAGTTACGGGACAGGGTGGAACGAGCAGTACTTC.

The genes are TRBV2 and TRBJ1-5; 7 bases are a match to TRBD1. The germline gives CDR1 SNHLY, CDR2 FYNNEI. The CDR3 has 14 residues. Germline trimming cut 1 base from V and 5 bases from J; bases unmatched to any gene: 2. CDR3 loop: CASSEGQGDQPQHF. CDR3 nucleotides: TGTGCCAGCAGTGAAGGACAGGGAGATCAGCCCCAGCATTTT.

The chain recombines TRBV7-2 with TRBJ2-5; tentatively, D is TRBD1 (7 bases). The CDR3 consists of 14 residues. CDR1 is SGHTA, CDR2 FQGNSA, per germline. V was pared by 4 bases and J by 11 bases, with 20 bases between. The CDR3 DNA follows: TGTGCCAGCAGCTCCACAGGGGCCTCGGGGGAGCAGTACTTC. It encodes CASSSTGASGEQYF.

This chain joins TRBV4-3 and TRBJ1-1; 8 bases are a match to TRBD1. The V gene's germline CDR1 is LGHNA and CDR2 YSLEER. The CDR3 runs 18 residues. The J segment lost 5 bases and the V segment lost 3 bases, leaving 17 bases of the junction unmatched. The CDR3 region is CASSQRAITQGALTEAFF. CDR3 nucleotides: TGCGCCAGCAGCCAGCGAGCTATAACTCAGGGGGCATTAACTGAAGCTTTCTTT.

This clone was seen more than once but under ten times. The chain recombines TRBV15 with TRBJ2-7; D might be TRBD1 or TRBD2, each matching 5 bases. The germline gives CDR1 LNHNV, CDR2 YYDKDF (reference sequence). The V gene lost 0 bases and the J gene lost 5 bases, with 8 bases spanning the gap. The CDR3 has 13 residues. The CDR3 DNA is TGTGCCACCAGCAGAGATGGGACGAACGAGCAGTACTTC. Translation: CATSRDGTNEQYF.

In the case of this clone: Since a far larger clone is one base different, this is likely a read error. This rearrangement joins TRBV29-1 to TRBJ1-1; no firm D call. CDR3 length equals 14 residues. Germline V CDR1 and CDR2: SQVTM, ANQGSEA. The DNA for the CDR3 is TGCAGAGTACTATCAAACCGGGGGAACACTGAAGCTTTCTTT. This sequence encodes CRVLSNRGNTEAFF.

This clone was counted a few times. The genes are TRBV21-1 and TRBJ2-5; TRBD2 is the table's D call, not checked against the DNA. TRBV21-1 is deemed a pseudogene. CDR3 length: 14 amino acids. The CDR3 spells CASSKGPGVLGQYF. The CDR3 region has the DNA TGTGCCAGCAGCAAAGGTCCCGGGGTCTTGGGCCAGTACTTC.

The CDR3 DNA is TGTGCCAGCAGCTCCCGGGTGACTAGCGGGGGGGCTGCAGAGCAGTTCTTC. It encodes CASSSRVTSGGAAEQFF. The chain uses TRBV7-2 and TRBJ2-1, with 14 positions matching TRBD2. This CDR3 contains 17 residues. J gave up 10 bases and V 4 bases, and 12 bases lay outside the gene matches. The V gene's germline CDR1 is SGHTA and CDR2 FQGNSA.

The CDR3 loop reads CASSIPGARTDEQYF. CDR3 coding DNA: TGTGCCAGTAGTATACCCGGGGCTCGGACGGACGAGCAGTACTTC. The V gene is TRBV19, the J gene TRBJ2-7, with D perhaps matching TRBD1 or TRBD2 (5 bases each). V dropped 2 bases and J dropped 5 bases, with 16 bases sitting between them. Per germline, CDR1 LNHDA and CDR2 SQIVND (reference sequence). The CDR3 is made up of 15 amino acids.